A single sample gave rise to the 27 T cell receptor beta chains below, sequenced in a study of identical twins. TCRdb called the 5' RACE reads again in MiXCR, with one record for every CDR3 protein. The data contain about 100,000 distinct CDR3 sequences, 5.9% of them seen just once; the ten biggest clones take up roughly 12%. The sample comprised memory T cells sorted from blood. The receptors were sampled from a woman aged 50 to 60 in good health.

The chain employs TRBV11-1 and TRBJ2-2; TRBD2 matches 9 bases. V lost 5 bases to trimming and J lost 7 bases; unmatched junction nucleotides: 8. The CDR3 is made up of 15 amino acids. Looked up from germline, CDR1 is SGHAT and CDR2 is FQDESV (reference sequence). The CDR3 nucleotides are TGTGCCAGCAGCGGTCGACTAGCGGCGGTCGGGGAGCTGTTTTTT. Amino acids: CASSGRLAAVGELFF.

This clonotype has at least ten counts. This chain links TRBV5-1 with TRBJ1-1; maybe TRBD1 (6 bases). Trimming removed 5 bases from V and 1 base from J, with 12 bases in between. CDR3 length equals 14 residues. In germline, CDR1 is SGHRS, CDR2 YFSETQ. The CDR3 coding sequence is TGCGCCAGCAGGACCGGGACACCGAACACTGAAGCTTTCTTT. It yields the protein CASRTGTPNTEAFF. Based on the CDR3 plus reference TRBV5-1 and TRBJ1-1, the full variable domain is KAGVTQTPRYLIKTRGQQVTLSCSPISGHRSVSWYQQTPGQGLQFLFEYFSETQRNKGNFPGRFSGRQFSNSRSEMNVSTLELGDSALYLCASRTGTPNTEAFFGQGTRLTVV.

V usage is TRBV24-1 and J usage is TRBJ2-1; 9 positions agree with TRBD1. The germline V gene has CDR1 KGHDR and CDR2 SFDVKD. The CDR3 consists of 15 residues. The V and J ends lost 6 bases and 8 bases, in that order; junction bases with no gene match: 10. This CDR3 reads CATSTGQGLKDEQFF. Written as DNA, the CDR3 is TGTGCCACCAGTACGGGACAGGGTTTGAAGGATGAGCAGTTCTTC.

The chain recombines TRBV5-5 with TRBJ1-5; 9 bases align to TRBD1. This CDR3 is 14 amino acids long. V was pared by 3 bases and J by 7 bases, with 5 bases of the junction left unmatched. CDR1 and CDR2 (germline): SGHKS, YYEKEE (reference sequence). The CDR3 coding sequence is TGTGCCAGCAGCTCGACAGGGGGTAAACAGCCCCAGCATTTT. This gives the protein CASSSTGGKQPQHF.

The V and J genes are TRBV5-6 and TRBJ2-1; 10 bases line up with TRBD2. The V gene's germline CDR1 is SGHDT and CDR2 YYEEEE. J lost 8 bases, V lost 1 base, and 3 bases had no gene match. This CDR3 region has 14 residues. DNA for the CDR3: TGTGCCAGCAGCTTGACTAGCGGGATCGATGAGCAGTTCTTC. This gives the protein CASSLTSGIDEQFF.

In its sample, this clonotype was seen many times. This chain joins TRBV12-3 or TRBV12-4 and TRBJ2-5, with D perhaps assigned TRBD1 or TRBD2 (5 bases each). Between the trimmed V and J ends, which lost 8 bases and 4 bases, there was a span of 14 bases. The length of the CDR3 is 13 residues. The CDR3, as DNA: TGTGCCAGCCGGGGACGCTTTAGAGAGACCCAGTACTTC. This codes for CASRGRFRETQYF.

This chain uses TRBV19 with TRBJ1-2; D might be TRBD1 (6 bases). The CDR3 totals 17 residues. The V end was cut by 6 bases, the J end by 4 bases, with 24 bases between. Germline V gene lookup returns CDR1 LNHDA and CDR2 SQIVND (reference sequence). CDR3 DNA sequence: TGTGCCAGTAGGAATCCCTACCCCCACAAGGGGGTCTATGGCTACACCTTC. The encoded protein is CASRNPYPHKGVYGYTF.

This clonotype was counted at least ten times. The chain combines TRBV24-1 with TRBJ2-7, with D tentatively TRBD1 (6 bases). The CDR3 runs 13 residues. Germline CDR1 reads KGHDR; CDR2 reads SFDVKD. V dropped 7 bases and J dropped 0 bases, with 9 bases sitting between them. DNA for the CDR3: TGTGCCACCAGCAGGGGTAGCTCCTACGAGCAGTACTTC. Protein product: CATSRGSSYEQYF.

This clonotype was detected only a few times. CDR3 bases: TGTGCTAGTGGCCTTGCTAGCGGGGGGTTCCAAGAGACCCAGTACTTC. Protein sequence: CASGLASGGFQETQYF. The V and J genes are TRBV12-5 and TRBJ2-5; 11 positions match TRBD2. The germline V gene has CDR1 LGHNT and CDR2 FRNRAP. Trimming took 6 bases from V and 1 from J; bases not matched to a gene: 7. The CDR3 contains 16 residues.

This clonotype was seen a handful of times. The J gene is TRBJ1-5, the V gene TRBV7-8, with D possibly matching TRBD1 (6 bases). Germline CDR1 and CDR2: SGHVS and FQNEAQ. The CDR3 has 14 residues. Trimming took 4 bases from V and 4 from J, leaving 11 bases between them. The CDR3 coding sequence is TGTGCCAGCAGCTCCCAGGGGAGTAATCAGCCCCAGCATTTT. Translated, it gives CASSSQGSNQPQHF.

This clonotype was recorded once. This rearrangement joins TRBV12-3 or TRBV12-4 to TRBJ1-2; 7 bases are a match to TRBD1. J lost 6 bases, V lost 2 bases, and 6 bases had no gene match. This CDR3 is built from 14 residues. Written as DNA, the CDR3 is TGTGCCAGCAGTTTAACAGGGGCTGAACATGGCTACACCTTC. Protein sequence: CASSLTGAEHGYTF.

This clonotype was found many times. The rearrangement uses TRBV20-1 and TRBJ1-4, with TRBD1 matching 7 bases. Germline V gene data show CDR1 as DFQATT and CDR2 as SNEGSKA (reference sequence). After removal of 4 bases from V and 0 bases from J, the junction contained 2 bases not matched to a gene. This CDR3 region has 14 residues. This CDR3 reads CSAMTGTTNEKLFF. The CDR3 DNA reads as TGCAGTGCTATGACAGGGACAACTAATGAAAAACTGTTTTTT.

This clonotype was counted only a few times. CDR3 amino acids: CASSGAGQPPHGNEQFF. The CDR3 coding sequence is TGTGCCAGCAGTGGAGCGGGACAACCTCCCCACGGCAATGAGCAGTTCTTC. The gene calls are TRBV25-1 and TRBJ2-1; TRBD2 might be the D (7 bases). From germline, CDR1 is MGHDK and CDR2 SYGVNS. This CDR3 spans 17 amino acids. V gave up 4 bases and J gave up 6 bases, with 22 bases separating them.

In its sample, this clonotype was seen many times. The chain couples TRBV10-2 to TRBJ2-3; no definite D call. Germline V gene lookup returns CDR1 WSHSY and CDR2 SAAADI. Trimming removed 1 base from V and 2 bases from J, with 10 bases in between. This CDR3 comprises 15 residues. CDR3 sequence: CASSEFGQYTDTQYF. CDR3 DNA sequence: TGCGCCAGCAGTGAGTTCGGGCAGTACACAGATACGCAGTATTTT.

The chain links TRBV19 to TRBJ2-3; no clear D. CDR1 is LNHDA, CDR2 SQIVND, per germline (reference sequence). The CDR3 covers 13 residues. Deletions cut 8 bases from V and 3 bases from J, with 12 bases between. As DNA, the CDR3 is TGTGCCAGTTCCGGACCAGAGACAGATACGCAGTATTTT. Residues: CASSGPETDTQYF.

V is TRBV30 and J is TRBJ2-7; 11 bases fit TRBD1. The CDR3 sequence is 14 residues long. CDR1 and CDR2 from the germline V gene are GTSNPN and SVGIG (reference sequence). J was trimmed by 6 bases and V by 3 bases; bases with no gene match: 7. The CDR3 sequence is CAWSIAGQGVEQYF. In DNA, the CDR3 is TGTGCCTGGAGCATCGCGGGACAGGGGGTCGAGCAGTACTTC.

There are many counts of this clonotype. The rearrangement joins TRBV3-1 to TRBJ2-5, with 10 positions matching TRBD1. The V gene end was trimmed by 3 bases and the J gene end by 1 base; junction bases not matched to a gene: 5. The CDR3 runs 16 residues. Germline CDR1 reads LGHDT; CDR2 reads YNNKEL (reference sequence). CDR3 protein: CASSQGQGSVQETQYF. For the CDR3, the DNA is TGTGCCAGCAGCCAGGGACAGGGGTCGGTCCAAGAGACCCAGTACTTC.

This clonotype has at least ten counts. The rearrangement links TRBV5-1 to TRBJ2-5, with a possible D match to TRBD1 (6 bases). The ends were cut back, 1 base at V and 6 bases at J, with 10 bases in the middle. The CDR3 is 13 residues long. The V gene's germline CDR1 is SGHRS and CDR2 YFSETQ. CDR3 residues: CASSLSGEKTQYF. In DNA form, the CDR3 reads TGCGCCAGCAGCTTGTCAGGGGAGAAGACCCAGTACTTC.

The sample holds many counts of this clonotype. This rearrangement joins TRBV24-1 to TRBJ2-1, with D possibly called TRBD1 or TRBD2 (5 bases each). Trimming cost V 5 bases and J 6 bases, with 19 bases left between them. This CDR3 has 16 amino acids. The V gene's germline CDR1 is KGHDR and CDR2 SFDVKD. The CDR3 DNA sequence: TGTGCCACCAGTGGTTATCCGGGACCTAACGGCAATGAGCAGTTCTTC. Amino acid sequence: CATSGYPGPNGNEQFF.

The table lists this clonotype with many counts. The rearrangement links TRBV6-6 to TRBJ1-4, with D uncertain. CDR3 length equals 15 residues. Germline CDR1 MNHNY, CDR2 SVGAGI (reference sequence). V was clipped by 2 bases and J by 8 bases, with 15 bases between them. The CDR3 region has the DNA TGTGCCAGCAGTTACACAACTAAACCGGGCGAAAAACTGTTTTTT. Translated: CASSYTTKPGEKLFF.

This clonotype appeared a few times. The J gene is TRBJ2-6, the V gene TRBV19; no clear D gene. Per germline, CDR1 LNHDA and CDR2 SQIVND (reference sequence). This CDR3 spans 17 amino acids. Deletions cut 4 bases from V and 1 base from J, with 14 bases between. CDR3 protein: CASSREYRVSGANVLTF. DNA of the CDR3: TGTGCCAGTAGTAGAGAGTATCGGGTTTCTGGGGCCAACGTCCTGACTTTC.

In this sample, this clonotype turned up many times. The gene calls are TRBV30 and TRBJ2-3, with D maybe TRBD2 (5 bases). Per germline, CDR1 GTSNPN and CDR2 SVGIG (reference sequence). The V and J ends lost 4 bases and 3 bases respectively, with 11 bases between them. This CDR3 is built from 13 residues. CDR3 sequence: CAWTVGETDTQYF. Here the CDR3 DNA reads TGTGCCTGGACCGTGGGAGAAACAGATACGCAGTATTTT.

Only a few counts were recorded for this clonotype. The V call is TRBV10-3, the J call TRBJ2-2; D not resolved. CDR1 is ENHRY, CDR2 SYGVKD, per germline. The CDR3 covers 12 residues. The V gene lost 10 bases and the J gene lost 2 bases, with 8 bases spanning the gap. The CDR3 DNA is TGTGCCACGGCCCATAACACCGGGGAGCTGTTTTTT. Translated: CATAHNTGELFF.

This clonotype appeared many times. The chain links TRBV5-1 to TRBJ2-7; D might be TRBD1 (5 bases). V gave up 0 bases and J gave up 4 bases, with 14 bases separating them. Per the germline V gene, CDR1 is SGHRS and CDR2 is YFSETQ. The CDR3 sequence is 15 residues long. CDR3 residues: CASSLASGRSYEQYF. CDR3 DNA: TGCGCCAGCAGCTTGGCCTCAGGGCGGTCTTACGAGCAGTACTTC.

This clonotype was observed at least ten times. V and J are TRBV12-3 or TRBV12-4 and TRBJ1-3; D remains ambiguous. The CDR3 sequence is 16 residues long. Trimming shortened V by 1 base and J by 3 bases, and 13 bases separated the two germline ends. The CDR3 region has the DNA TGTGCCAGCAGTTTAGGAGACCGTTCTTTTGGAAACACCATATATTTT. Translated: CASSLGDRSFGNTIYF.

CDR3 DNA sequence: TGTGCCACCCAAGTGGGGGCAGGGTCGCATGGCTACACCTTC. It codes for CATQVGAGSHGYTF. The chain has TRBV6-5 and TRBJ1-2, with a weak D call TRBD1 (6 bases). Germline V lookup: CDR1 MNHEY, CDR2 SVGAGI. V lost 10 bases and J lost 6, with 21 bases in between. The CDR3 length is 14 residues.

The table lists this clonotype with a few counts. The chain links TRBV15 to TRBJ2-1; D is undetermined. Germline values: CDR1 LNHNV, CDR2 YYDKDF (reference sequence). The CDR3 contains 12 residues. Trimming took 6 bases from V and 6 from J, leaving 9 bases between them. The CDR3 nucleotides are TGTGCCACCAGAGGAGACTTCAATGAGCAGTTCTTC. It yields the protein CATRGDFNEQFF. Drawing the rest from reference TRBV15 and TRBJ2-1, the complete variable domain is DAMVIQNPRYQVTQFGKPVTLSCSQTLNHNVMYWYQQKSSQAPKLLFHYYDKDFNNEADTPDNFQSRRPNTSFCFLDIRSPGLGDTAMYLCATRGDFNEQFFGPGTRLTVL.